The subject of this entry is one T cell receptor (beta chain). Antigen specificity is unknown. CDR3 size: 18 residues. This entry belongs to a study of radiotherapy plus CTLA-4 blockade in lung cancer. Study details: Disease control reached more than 25%, with objective responses in approximately 17%. Study-wide findings and caveats: Radiotherapy plus ipilimumab was followed by expansion in blood of tumor-derived TCR clones. Interferon-beta and early blood T cell clone dynamics reportedly predicted response best.

Assay used: immunoSEQ multiplex PCR; TCRdb lists only in-frame clones, some missing. This repertoire shows more than 100,000 clones, more than 80% found once; its top ten account for under 8%. CTLA-4 blockade using ipilimumab, together with focal radiation, was received by patients with chemo-refractory metastatic non-small-cell lung cancer. The sample was peripheral blood, taken from a patient treated with radiotherapy plus ipilimumab. The sequence was obtained from a human donor with non-small cell lung cancer that progressed on radiotherapy plus ipilimumab. J is TRBJ2-1 and V is TRBV21-1; TRBD2, the table's D call, lacks a check against the DNA. TRBV21-1 is flagged as a pseudogene. The CDR3 DNA is TGTGCCAGCAGCAAAGTTTCCAGCGGGAGGGCCACCTACAATGAGCAGTTCTTC. Its protein product is CASSKVSSGRATYNEQFF.